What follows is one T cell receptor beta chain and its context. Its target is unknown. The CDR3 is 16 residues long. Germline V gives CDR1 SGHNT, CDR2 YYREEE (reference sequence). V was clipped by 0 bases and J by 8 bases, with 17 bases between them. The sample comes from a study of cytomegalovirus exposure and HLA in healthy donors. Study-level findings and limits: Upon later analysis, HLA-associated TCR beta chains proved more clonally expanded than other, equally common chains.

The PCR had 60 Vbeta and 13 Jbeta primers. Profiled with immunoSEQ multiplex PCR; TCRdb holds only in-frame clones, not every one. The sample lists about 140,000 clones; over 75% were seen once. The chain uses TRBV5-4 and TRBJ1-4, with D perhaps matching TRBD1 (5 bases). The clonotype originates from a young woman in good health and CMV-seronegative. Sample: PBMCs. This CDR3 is CASSLGGAGEREKLFF. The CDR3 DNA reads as TGTGCCAGCAGCTTGGGTGGGGCGGGGGAGCGAGAAAAACTGTTTTTT.